The source of this T cell receptor beta chain is a study of blood T cells in healthy people across ages. Study at large: Template switching captured about one barcoded beta molecule per two T cells.

The CDR3 is made up of 14 amino acids. CDR1 is DFQATT, CDR2 SNEGSKA, per germline (reference sequence). V lost 2 bases, J lost 5 bases, and 4 bases stayed unmatched. Combining a sample-barcoded 5' primer with a J-beta primer mix, a second PCR ran for 7 to 11 cycles. TCRdb itself ran the 5' RACE reads through MiXCR, one entry per CDR3 protein. The table includes around 1,000,000 distinct CDR3 sequences, under 30% detected once. These records were also assigned to another study, of T cells of mothers and their children.

The sequence was obtained from a girl aged 2-15 years in good health. The rearrangement uses TRBV20-1 and TRBJ2-7; 12 nucleotides match TRBD2. Sample: blood. CDR3 amino acids: CSARTSGRYNEQYF. As DNA, the CDR3 is TGCAGTGCTAGAACTAGCGGGAGGTACAACGAGCAGTACTTC.